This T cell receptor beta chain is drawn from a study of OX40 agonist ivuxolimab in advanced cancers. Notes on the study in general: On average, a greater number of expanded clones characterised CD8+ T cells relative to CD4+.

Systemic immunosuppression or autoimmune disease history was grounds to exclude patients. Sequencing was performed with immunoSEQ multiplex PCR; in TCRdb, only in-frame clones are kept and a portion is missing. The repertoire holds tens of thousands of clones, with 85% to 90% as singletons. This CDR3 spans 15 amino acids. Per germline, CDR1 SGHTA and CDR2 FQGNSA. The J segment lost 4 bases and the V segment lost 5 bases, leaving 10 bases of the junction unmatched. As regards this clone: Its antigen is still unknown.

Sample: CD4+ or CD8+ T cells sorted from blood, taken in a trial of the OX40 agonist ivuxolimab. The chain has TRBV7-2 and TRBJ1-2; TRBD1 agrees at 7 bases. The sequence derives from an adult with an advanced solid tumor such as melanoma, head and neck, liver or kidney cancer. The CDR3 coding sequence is TGTGCCAGCAGCAGCGGGACAGAGAGGTTCTATGGCTACACCTTC. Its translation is CASSSGTERFYGYTF.